The entry that follows covers one T cell receptor (beta chain) sequence. The table lists this clone with a few counts. No antigen is known for it. No much larger clone is present one base from it, and per-base qualities are unavailable. The trial excluded patients who had a history of autoimmune disease or were on systemic immunosuppression. In every dose cohort, peripheral blood was drawn for TCR sequencing at baseline, cycle 4 day 1, and cycle 7 day 1. The samples were drawn from a first-in-human, open-label, multicenter phase I dose-escalation trial of ivuxolimab. Adults with locally advanced or metastatic head and neck squamous cell, hepatocellular, melanoma or renal cell carcinoma were enrolled in the trial. CD4+ and CD8+ T cells were sorted separately from peripheral blood before TCR sequencing. The sample comes from a study of OX40 agonist ivuxolimab in advanced cancers. In the study overall: Ivuxolimab, which targeted the costimulatory receptor OX40 (CD134), was an agonistic, fully human IgG2 monoclonal antibody. Intravenous ivuxolimab was administered to patients every 2 weeks at six dose levels: 0.01, 0.1, 0.3, 1.5, 3 and 10 mg/kg. Among the roughly 52 dose-escalation patients, around 19 had hepatocellular carcinoma, roughly 15 melanoma, 9 renal cell carcinoma and 9 head and neck cancer. In the dose-escalation cohort, 82.7% of patients were male, and the mean age was roughly 60 years, with a range of about 20 to 79. Patients were allowed to have had prior anti-PD-1, anti-PD-L1 or anti-CTLA-4 therapy, and more than 35% of the dose-escalation patients had been treated with checkpoint inhibitors. Three dose-escalation patients achieved partial responses, one with hepatocellular carcinoma and two with cutaneous melanoma. The purpose of peripheral TCRbeta sequencing was to test whether ivuxolimab changed TCR sequence diversity and led to clonal T-cell expansion. The paper reports the monotherapy dose-escalation portion (N ≈ 50 patients) of the phase I ivuxolimab trial.

CDR1 and CDR2, looked up from the germline V gene (reference sequence), are SEHNR and FQNEAQ. The CDR3, cysteine through phenylalanine, is 15 amino acids long. Only the CDR3 region is kept as DNA, spanning 45 bases read in frame from base 1. Clipping removes 5 bases from V and 4 bases from J, with 8 as the unmatched junction base count. For sequencing of the TCRbeta CDR3 region, genomic DNA was extracted from the sorted cells. The immunoSEQ Assay was used to sequence the TCRbeta CDR3 regions. Here the immuneACCESS table is served through TCRdb, limited to in-frame sequences with V and J called. Missing clones are a known gap in these copies; in checked studies unresolved V genes cover under half, and the rest lacks a known reason. The sample has roughly 26,000 clones on record, over 85% of them singletons. Around 19% of the sample comes from the top ten. Findings and caveats that apply to the study as a whole: At doses from 0.1 to 3.0 mg/kg, clonal expansion was seen in both CD4+ and CD8+ blood T cells between baseline and week 6. After ivuxolimab, expanded clones were on average more numerous among CD8+ T cells than among CD4+ T cells. The antigen specificity of the clonally expanded peripheral T cells was not determined. Low levels of normalized T-cell clonal expansion were also seen in some patients who did not respond. In the 0.1-3.0 mg/kg groups, partial responders had among the lowest normalized peripheral clonal expansion, particularly in CD8+ T cells.

The material was CD4+ or CD8+ T cells sorted from blood, obtained in a trial of the OX40 agonist ivuxolimab. This chain joins TRBV7-9 to TRBJ2-7, and 10 junctional nucleotides match TRBD2. This sequence originates from an adult with an advanced solid tumor such as melanoma, head and neck, liver or kidney cancer. The sequenced DNA: TGTGCCAGCAGCCATTCTAGCGGGAGCAATTACGAGCAGTACTTC. Protein translation: CASSHSSGSNYEQYF.